This T cell receptor (beta chain) comes out of a study of control samples from healthy donors and cancer patients. Germline V gene lookup returns CDR1 SGHKS and CDR2 YYEKEE (reference sequence). There are 18 residues in the CDR3. Trimming left V 5 bases short and J 6 bases short, with 27 bases between. The method was immunoSEQ multiplex PCR; TCRdb's version includes in-frame clones alone and lacks a portion of them. The table has fewer than 50,000 clones, around nine tenths seen once; the top ten hold roughly 0.8%. The receptor's source is a man aged 25-45 years with colorectal cancer. The chain carries TRBV5-5 and TRBJ2-1, with D perhaps matching TRBD1 (6 bases). Sequences were obtained from PBMCs. The DNA for the CDR3 is TGTGCCAGCAGTCCTACAGGGTGGAATCAAGGGGTATTCAATGAGCAGTTCTTC. Residues: CASSPTGWNQGVFNEQFF.